This T cell receptor beta chain is drawn from a study of T cells in Graves' hyperthyroidism and ophthalmopathy. V was trimmed by 4 bases and J by 3 bases, leaving 12 bases between them. There are 14 residues in the CDR3. Germline CDR1 reads LGHNA; CDR2 reads YNFKEQ. Amplified regions were TCR beta CDR3 sequences from RNA transcripts. When the TCR CDR3 underwent first-round RT-PCR, the HTBI primer set was used. One entry per CDR3 protein, called by TCRdb with MiXCR from the multiplex PCR reads. The data show more than 350,000 distinct CDR3 sequences, just under 15% seen once. Diagnostic assessment was based on clinical symptoms, serum thyroxine and TRAb, thyroid ultrasound and orbital computed tomography.

The V gene is TRBV4-2, the J gene TRBJ1-2; no clear D gene. Material: blood. This sequence originates from a woman aged 25-40 years with Graves' hyperthyroidism. The CDR3 reads CASSPEPGDYGYTF. The CDR3 DNA sequence: TGTGCCAGCAGCCCGGAGCCTGGGGACTATGGCTACACCTTC.